The clone carrying this T cell receptor (beta chain) was observed once. This sample is part of a study of blood T cell repertoires in COVID-19. Sequenced by immunoSEQ multiplex PCR; TCRdb stores in-frame clones only, minus some. The sample includes 150,000 to 200,000 clones, under 95% seen only once; the top ten take 15% to 20%. Germline trimming cut 9 bases from V and 3 bases from J; bases unmatched to any gene: 5. This CDR3 region has 14 residues. From germline, CDR1 is LGHDT and CDR2 YNNKEL (reference sequence). V is TRBV3-1 (or the pseudogene TRBV3-2) and J is TRBJ2-5, with 12 nucleotides matching TRBD2. Sequenced sample: peripheral blood. The receptor's source is a man aged 60 to 75 with active or convalescent COVID-19. CDR3 sequence: CASSPSGREETQYF. DNA for the CDR3: TGTGCCAGTTCCCCTAGCGGGAGGGAAGAGACCCAGTACTTC.